This entry lists 4 T cell receptor beta chains sequenced from one sample in a study of shared clonotypes between healthy human individuals. The data were produced by immunoSEQ multiplex PCR, yet TCRdb's version contains in-frame clones alone and is incomplete. The profile shows about 800,000 clones, roughly 96% of them singletons. The naive CD8 fraction comprised CD45RO-negative cells positively selected for CCR7 and excluded terminally differentiated effector memory CD45RA+ cells. Sequenced sample: naive CD8+ T cells sorted from blood. The source is a man in his thirties or forties in good health.

V usage is TRBV13 and J usage is TRBJ2-7, with a tentative D call TRBD2 (7 bases). CDR1 is PRHDT, CDR2 FYEKMQ, per germline (reference sequence). This CDR3 is built from 19 residues. Trimming took 0 bases from V and 7 from J, leaving 28 bases between them. CDR3 coding DNA: TGTGCCAGCAGCTTAGGCCCGGGGTTTGGGGGGGCTACTACTCGGGAGCAGTACTTC. Residues: CASSLGPGFGGATTREQYF.

V is TRBV5-5 and J is TRBJ2-1; no clear D. This CDR3 region has 12 residues. V lost 6 bases and J lost 8, with 12 bases in between. Germline V gene data show CDR1 as SGHKS and CDR2 as YYEKEE (reference sequence). CDR3 DNA: TGTGCCAGCACCACCCGAGAGGATGAGCAGTTCTTC. Its protein is CASTTREDEQFF.

The chain carries TRBV7-9 and TRBJ2-2, with D tentatively TRBD2 (6 bases). The V gene's germline CDR1 is SEHNR and CDR2 FQNEAQ (reference sequence). The CDR3 extends over 16 amino acids. Trimming took off 2 bases at V and 3 bases at J, with 13 bases between the two ends. CDR3 in DNA: TGTGCCAGCAGCTTATCGTCGGGAGTTGACACCGGGGAGCTGTTTTTT. Amino acids: CASSLSSGVDTGELFF.

Of note for this clone: The sample holds other DNA sequences that translate to the same CDR3. The chain is built from TRBV7-6 and TRBJ2-7, with D perhaps being TRBD1 or TRBD2 (5 bases each). V lost 1 base and J 0 bases, leaving 7 bases between the germline ends. In germline, CDR1 is SGHVS, CDR2 FNYEAQ. The CDR3 spans 14 residues. The CDR3 is CASSLGGGSYEQYF. In DNA form, the CDR3 reads TGTGCCAGCAGCTTAGGTGGGGGCTCCTACGAGCAGTACTTC.